The 31 T cell receptor beta chains presented below share a single source sample, sequenced in a study of beta chain features in type 1 diabetes. Findings of the study overall: For Type 1 diabetes patients, all four CD4+ subsets carried TCRB CDR3s that were moderately but significantly shorter.

No antigen is known for these receptors. Sequencing targeted expressed TCRB transcripts, as all isolated RNA had been reverse transcribed. Sequencing was performed with immunoSEQ multiplex PCR; in TCRdb, only in-frame clones are kept and a portion is missing. The table has almost 350,000 clones, over 7% seen once. The specimen sequenced was central memory CD4+ T cells from blood. The receptors were gathered from a man aged 25-45 years with type 1 diabetes.

This CDR3 is CASSLMGTGEQPQHF. In DNA form, the CDR3 reads TGTGCCAGCAGCCTCATGGGGACAGGGGAACAGCCCCAGCATTTT. The V and J genes are TRBV6-5 and TRBJ1-5; TRBD1 matches 10 bases. CDR3 length: 15 amino acids. Per the germline V gene, CDR1 is MNHEY and CDR2 is SVGAGI. The trim removed 6 bases at V and 7 bases at J, leaving 9 bases unmatched.

The chain couples TRBV21-1 to TRBJ2-7; the tabulated D call, TRBD2, remains unverified against the DNA. TRBV21-1 is listed as a pseudogene. The CDR3 is 14 amino acids. The CDR3 spells CASYHFGSSYEQYF. CDR3 DNA: TGTGCCAGCTATCATTTCGGTAGCTCCTACGAGCAGTACTTC.

The table lists this clone with many counts. A junction end diverges from the germline sequence, so it may reflect a read error. The gene calls are TRBV18 and TRBJ1-4; D remains ambiguous. This CDR3 is built from 13 residues. The germline CDR1 and CDR2 sequences are KGHSH and LQKENI. This chain's CDR3 is CASSPDGKVGLIF. As DNA, the CDR3 is TGTGCCAGCTCACCAGACGGGAAAGTAGGATTGATTTTT.

This clone was recorded at least ten times. The sample carries other DNA sequences with the same CDR3. This chain uses TRBV19 with TRBJ2-5; D is unclear. Germline V gene sequence: CDR1 LNHDA, CDR2 SQIVND (reference sequence). The CDR3 covers 11 residues. Trimming left V 8 bases short and J 0 bases short, with 4 bases between. The CDR3 spells CASRDQETQYF. In nucleotides, the CDR3 is TGTGCCAGTCGAGACCAAGAGACCCAGTACTTC.

The sample holds a few counts of this clone. The chain couples TRBV18 to TRBJ1-1; 9 bases fit TRBD1. Germline V gives CDR1 KGHSH, CDR2 LQKENI. V trimming: 3 bases; J trimming: 5 bases; junction bases outside the gene matches: 7. There are 15 residues in the CDR3. The CDR3 bases are TGTGCCAGCTCACCCGGGGTAGGACAGGGGACTGAAGCTTTCTTT. It translates to CASSPGVGQGTEAFF. The complete variable domain, with remaining parts taken from reference TRBV18 and TRBJ1-1, reads NAGVMQNPRHLVRRRGQEARLRCSPMKGHSHVYWYRQLPEEGLKFMVYLQKENIIDESGMPKERFSAEFPKEGPSILRIQQVVRGDSAAYFCASSPGVGQGTEAFFGQGTRLTVV.

The chain joins TRBV9 to TRBJ1-5; the match to TRBD1 covers 8 bases. Germline V lookup: CDR1 SGDLS, CDR2 YYNGEE. This CDR3 is 15 amino acids long. The V gene end was trimmed by 3 bases and the J gene end by 2 bases; junction bases not matched to a gene: 4. The CDR3 DNA reads as TGTGCCAGCAGCGGTCCGGGACAGGGCAATCAGCCCCAGCATTTT. It translates to CASSGPGQGNQPQHF.

The genes are TRBV5-1 and TRBJ2-7; D remains unclear. The ends were cut back, 2 bases at V and 0 bases at J, with 12 bases in the middle. The V gene's germline CDR1 is SGHRS and CDR2 YFSETQ. The CDR3 sequence is 15 residues long. The DNA of the CDR3 is TGCGCCAGCAGCTTAGATCCACAGAGCTCCTACGAGCAGTACTTC. Translation: CASSLDPQSSYEQYF.

This clone was counted a few times. This rearrangement joins TRBV5-1 to TRBJ2-1, with 7 bases that match TRBD2. Germline V lookup: CDR1 SGHRS, CDR2 YFSETQ. V shed 1 base and J 8 bases; nucleotides not matched to a gene: 9. The CDR3 sequence is 15 residues long. CDR3 loop: CASSLSRGVRDEQFF. Written as DNA, the CDR3 is TGCGCCAGCAGCTTGTCTCGGGGGGTTCGAGATGAGCAGTTCTTC.

The table lists this clone with a few counts. In nucleotides, the CDR3 is TGTGCCAGCAGTTTAGGAGGGAAACTTCAGGACGAGCAGTACTTC. It codes for CASSLGGKLQDEQYF. This sequence joins TRBV28 and TRBJ2-7; perhaps TRBD2 as D (6 bases). The V gene's germline CDR1 is MDHEN and CDR2 SYDVKM. This CDR3 has 15 amino acids. V lost 2 bases to trimming and J lost 5 bases, with 16 bases between them.

The rearrangement uses TRBV2 and TRBJ1-5; D is possibly TRBD1 (6 bases). The CDR3 has 14 residues. V lost 3 bases to trimming and J lost 7 bases, with 13 bases between them. The germline V gene encodes CDR1 SNHLY and CDR2 FYNNEI. CDR3 DNA sequence: TGTGCCAGCAGTGAGGGGACATCGCTGCAGCCCCAGCATTTT. As protein: CASSEGTSLQPQHF.

The V and J genes are TRBV27 and TRBJ2-7; D unclear. Germline V gives CDR1 MNHEY, CDR2 SMNVEV (reference sequence). V lost 6 bases and J 6 bases, leaving 12 bases between the germline ends. The length of the CDR3 is 12 residues. As DNA, the CDR3 is TGTGCCAGCAGCCGCCCAATGGGCGAGCAGTACTTC. It is translated as CASSRPMGEQYF.

This clone occurred a few times. This chain uses TRBV7-8 with TRBJ2-3, with 12 bases that match TRBD2. V dropped 0 bases and J dropped 8; count of bases not matched to a gene: 15. This CDR3 is 19 amino acids long. Germline V gene lookup returns CDR1 SGHVS and CDR2 FQNEAQ. CDR3 nucleotides: TGTGCCAGCAGCTTAGCGCTGACTAGCGGGGGCCCTTCCAGGGGTACGCAGTATTTT. Translation: CASSLALTSGGPSRGTQYF.

The V and J genes are TRBV28 and TRBJ1-2; D not resolved. Germline V gives CDR1 MDHEN, CDR2 SYDVKM. Trimming shortened V by 2 bases and J by 8 bases, and 12 bases separated the two germline ends. This CDR3 region has 13 residues. The CDR3 loop is CASSLPGILGYTF. CDR3 bases: TGTGCCAGCAGTTTACCCGGAATCCTCGGCTACACCTTC.

The chain employs TRBV29-1 and TRBJ2-3; D ambiguous. Germline V gives CDR1 SQVTM, CDR2 ANQGSEA. The CDR3 length is 10 residues. The V end was cut by 6 bases, the J end by 7 bases, with 8 bases between. The CDR3 nucleotides are TGCAGCGTAGCCTCAAATACGCAGTATTTT. It codes for CSVASNTQYF.

Notes on this clone: The junction shows a germline mismatch at one end, possibly a read error. The chain joins TRBV7-7 to TRBJ2-5; 7 bases are a match to TRBD2. Germline CDR1 is SSHAT and CDR2 is FNYEAQ (reference sequence). The length of the CDR3 is 14 residues. Written as DNA, the CDR3 is TGTGCTAGCAGCAAAAACACGGGGGGAGAGACCCAGTACTTC. Protein: CASSKNTGGETQYF.

The J gene is TRBJ1-2, the V gene TRBV29-1; D possibly corresponds to TRBD1 (5 bases). CDR1 SQVTM and CDR2 ANQGSEA come from the germline V gene. The V end was cut by 7 bases, the J end by 4 bases, with 19 bases between. The CDR3 runs 14 residues. CDR3 amino acids: CSDGPGPYGYGYTF. The CDR3 nucleotides read TGCAGCGATGGTCCAGGGCCTTATGGCTATGGCTACACCTTC.

This clone came up a few times. This chain uses TRBV23-1 with TRBJ2-5, with D perhaps assigned TRBD1 or TRBD2 (5 bases each). TRBV23-1 counts as an open reading frame of uncertain function. With 4 bases removed from V and 4 bases from J, the gap between germline ends came to 19 bases. The CDR3 covers 16 residues. The CDR3 here is CASSPSLYGQGETQYF. The CDR3 DNA reads TGCGCCAGCAGTCCTAGCTTGTACGGGCAGGGAGAGACCCAGTACTTC.

The chain recombines TRBV5-1 with TRBJ2-5; either TRBD1 or TRBD2 may supply D (5 bases each). CDR1 and CDR2 from the germline V gene are SGHRS and YFSETQ. The CDR3 covers 15 residues. The V and J ends lost 3 bases and 0 bases respectively, with 12 bases between them. CDR3 sequence: CASSSSGQDQETQYF. The CDR3 bases are TGCGCCAGCAGCTCCTCGGGGCAGGACCAAGAGACCCAGTACTTC.

The genes are TRBV7-2 and TRBJ2-7, with D maybe TRBD2 (6 bases). The CDR3 spans 14 residues. Looked up from germline, CDR1 is SGHTA and CDR2 is FQGNSA. Trimming took 1 base from V and 4 from J, leaving 11 bases between them. CDR3 in DNA: TGTGCCAGCAGCTTAGGAACGGGGGAGTACGAGCAGTACTTC. Its translation: CASSLGTGEYEQYF.

This clone occurred a few times. The CDR3: CASSFDGQGFNTEAFF. CDR3 coding DNA: TGTGCCAGCAGCTTCGATGGACAGGGCTTTAACACTGAAGCTTTCTTT. This chain links TRBV7-9 with TRBJ1-1; 8 nucleotides line up with TRBD1. CDR1 is SEHNR, CDR2 FQNEAQ, per germline (reference sequence). Trimming cost V 3 bases and J 2 bases; bases outside gene matches: 8. The CDR3 consists of 16 residues.

This clone occurred a few times. The chain employs TRBV5-6 and TRBJ1-1; D is uncertain. From germline, CDR1 is SGHDT and CDR2 YYEEEE. The ends were cut back, 2 bases at V and 1 base at J, with 6 bases in the middle. This CDR3 has 13 residues. Written as DNA, the CDR3 is TGTGCCAGCAGCTTAATGGAGAACACTGAAGCTTTCTTT. Protein: CASSLMENTEAFF.

This clone was seen a few times. A read error may be the cause here, since a much bigger clone is one base away. This rearrangement joins TRBV7-9 to TRBJ2-6; D is undetermined. Germline assignment: CDR1 SEHNR and CDR2 FQNEAQ (reference sequence). The CDR3 loop spans 15 amino acids. V lost 1 base and J lost 2, with 6 bases in between. The DNA of the CDR3 is TGTGCCAGCAGCTTAGGCACAGCTGGGGCCAACGTCCTGACTTTC. Translating gives CASSLGTAGANVLTF.

In its sample, this clone was seen a few times. The V and J genes are TRBV12-2 and TRBJ1-1. TRBV12-2 is classified as a pseudogene. This CDR3 has 14 amino acids. As DNA, the CDR3 is TGTGCAAGTCGCTCACGGAGGGGGATAGCTGAAGCTTTCTTT. Its protein is CASRSRRGIAEAFF.

This clone has just a few counts. The chain links TRBV6-1 to TRBJ1-2; no firm D call. This CDR3 is 15 amino acids long. In germline, CDR1 is MNHNS, CDR2 SASEGT. The V end was cut by 1 base, the J end by 0 bases, with 9 bases between. The CDR3 reads CASSEGLGPNYGYTF. The CDR3 DNA reads TGTGCCAGCAGTGAAGGTTTAGGCCCTAACTATGGCTACACCTTC.

This clone was seen only a few times. The rearrangement links TRBV30 to TRBJ1-1; no firm D call. The germline V gene has CDR1 GTSNPN and CDR2 SVGIG (reference sequence). The length of the CDR3 is 13 residues. Trimming took off 0 bases at V and 7 bases at J, with 12 bases between the two ends. The CDR3 sequence is CAWSVNPPSEAFF. The CDR3 DNA reads TGTGCCTGGAGTGTAAATCCTCCCAGTGAAGCTTTCTTT.

V is TRBV10-2 and J is TRBJ2-3, with 14 bases identical to TRBD2. From germline, CDR1 is WSHSY and CDR2 SAAADI. The V segment lost 5 bases and the J segment 6 bases; nucleotides outside the gene matches: 4. This CDR3 region has 15 residues. CDR3 amino acids: CASSRTSGGPDTQYF. The CDR3 DNA is TGCGCCAGCAGTAGGACTAGCGGGGGGCCGGATACGCAGTATTTT.

This clone was recorded many times. The rearrangement uses TRBV27 and TRBJ2-7, with D uncertain. V dropped 0 bases and J dropped 0 bases, with 6 bases sitting between them. This CDR3 comprises 14 residues. Germline V gene data show CDR1 as MNHEY and CDR2 as SMNVEV (reference sequence). CDR3 DNA: TGTGCCAGCAGTTTATCGCCGAACTCCTACGAGCAGTACTTC. Its translation: CASSLSPNSYEQYF.

This clone was counted only a few times. The chain recombines TRBV30 with TRBJ2-3; the match to TRBD2 covers 12 bases. The CDR3 is 15 amino acids. In germline, CDR1 is GTSNPN, CDR2 SVGIG (reference sequence). V was clipped by 4 bases and J by 4 bases; unmatched bases: 6. Here the CDR3 DNA reads TGTGCCTGGAATCTGCTAGCGGGGGGGCCAGATACGCAGTATTTT. It is translated as CAWNLLAGGPDTQYF. The variable domain in full, completed from reference TRBV30 and TRBJ2-3, reads SQTIHQWPATLVQPVGSPLSLECTVEGTSNPNLYWYRQAAGRGLQLLFYSVGIGQISSEVPQNLSASRPQDRQFILSSKKLLLSDSGFYLCAWNLLAGGPDTQYFGPGTRLTVL.

CDR3 amino acids: CASSISPGQGGYTF. The CDR3 nucleotides are TGTGCCAGTAGTATTAGCCCAGGGCAGGGCGGCTACACCTTC. The rearrangement joins TRBV19 to TRBJ1-2, with a possible D match to TRBD1 (5 bases). Looked up from germline, CDR1 is LNHDA and CDR2 is SQIVND (reference sequence). The CDR3 runs 14 residues. V shed 3 bases and J shed 8 bases, with 16 bases lying between them. Full variable domain (remainder filled in from reference TRBV19 and TRBJ1-2): DGGITQSPKYLFRKEGQNVTLSCEQNLNHDAMYWYRQDPGQGLRLIYYSQIVNDFQKGDIAEGYSVSREKKESFPLTVTSAQKNPTAFYLCASSISPGQGGYTFGSGTRLTVV.

The rearrangement joins TRBV4-2 to TRBJ1-4; TRBD1 matches 10 bases. V was clipped by 2 bases and J by 8 bases; unmatched bases: 8. Germline V gene lookup returns CDR1 LGHNA and CDR2 YNFKEQ. The CDR3 consists of 16 residues. The CDR3 protein is CASSQKDRGLGEKLFF. The CDR3 DNA reads TGTGCCAGCAGCCAAAAAGACAGGGGGCTAGGGGAAAAACTGTTTTTT.

This clone was seen more than once but under ten times. The rearrangement uses TRBV7-2 and TRBJ2-6; D is tentatively TRBD1 or TRBD2 (5 bases each). CDR3 size: 18 residues. Trimming left V 1 base short and J 0 bases short, with 13 bases between. From germline, CDR1 is SGHTA and CDR2 FQGNSA. CDR3 sequence reads: CASSLVSSGTSGANVLTF. The CDR3 bases are TGTGCCAGCAGCTTAGTATCCTCAGGGACCTCTGGGGCCAACGTCCTGACTTTC.